The 30 T cell receptor beta chains in this list originate from one sample, sequenced in a study of T cell repertoires in cytomegalovirus infection. TCRdb independently ran MiXCR on the reads; one entry per CDR3 protein. The repertoire includes roughly 230,000 distinct CDR3 sequences, around 15% of them detected once, and less than 60% sits in the top ten. Sequenced: CD8+ T cells from PBMCs. The receptors come from a human donor in good health (CMV status not recorded). Some clones in this sample may be carry-over from other donors' samples.

V and J are TRBV28 and TRBJ1-1; D is possibly TRBD1 (6 bases). CDR3 length: 16 residues. Trimming removed 8 bases at V and 0 bases at J, with 19 bases between. The germline gives CDR1 MDHEN, CDR2 SYDVKM. The CDR3 DNA follows: TGTGCCAGCGGAAGGGGACACAGAGGTATGAACACTGAAGCTTTCTTT. Translating gives CASGRGHRGMNTEAFF.

This clonotype was observed many times. The chain employs TRBV6-4 and TRBJ1-2, with D maybe TRBD1 (6 bases). CDR3 length equals 14 residues. Trimming stripped 6 bases from V and 7 bases from J, with 18 bases between. CDR1 is MRHNA and CDR2 is SNTAGT in the germline V gene. This chain's CDR3 is CASSETPQGPGYTF. Written as DNA, the CDR3 is TGTGCCAGCAGCGAAACACCTCAGGGGCCTGGCTACACCTTC.

The V call is TRBV6-8, the J call TRBJ1-3, with D perhaps TRBD1 (5 bases). The ends were cut back, 0 bases at V and 4 bases at J, with 10 bases in the middle. Germline CDR1 is MNHGY and CDR2 is SAAAGT. The CDR3 spans 15 residues. The DNA of the CDR3 is TGTGCCAGCAGTTACTCCCAGGGCCCAGGAAACACCATATATTTT. Protein product: CASSYSQGPGNTIYF.

In its sample, this clonotype was seen many times. The gene calls are TRBV7-9 and TRBJ1-3, with D unclear. In germline, CDR1 is SEHNR, CDR2 FQNEAQ (reference sequence). The CDR3 has 14 amino acids. Trimming removed 5 bases from V and 0 bases from J, with 8 bases in between. CDR3 sequence reads: CASSHGPSGNTIYF. CDR3 bases: TGTGCCAGCAGCCACGGGCCCTCTGGAAACACCATATATTTT.

This clonotype was recorded many times. The chain has TRBV11-1 and TRBJ2-2; tentatively, D is TRBD2 (6 bases). Germline CDR1 and CDR2: SGHAT and FQDESV (reference sequence). The V gene lost 3 bases and the J gene lost 5 bases, with 10 bases spanning the gap. CDR3 length: 14 residues. This CDR3 reads CASSFQGGTGELFF. In DNA, the CDR3 is TGTGCCAGCAGCTTCCAGGGAGGTACCGGGGAGCTGTTTTTT.

V and J are TRBV28 and TRBJ1-5; no firm D call. From germline, CDR1 is MDHEN and CDR2 SYDVKM. V was shortened by 5 bases and J by 3 bases, with 14 bases between the two germline ends. The CDR3 has 15 amino acids. CDR3 bases: TGTGCCAGCAGTCCCCCGCGGCGAAACAATCAGCCCCAGCATTTT. This encodes CASSPPRRNNQPQHF. Using reference TRBV28 and TRBJ1-5 for the parts outside the CDR3, the full variable domain is DVKVTQSSRYLVKRTGEKVFLECVQDMDHENMFWYRQDPGLGLRLIYFSYDVKMKEKGDIPEGYSVSREKKERFSLILESASTNQTSMYLCASSPPRRNNQPQHFGDGTRLSIL.

This clonotype was detected a few times. The chain combines TRBV7-9 with TRBJ2-7; 9 bases map to TRBD1. The CDR3 contains 12 residues. Germline V lookup: CDR1 SEHNR, CDR2 FQNEAQ (reference sequence). The CDR3 DNA sequence: TGTGCAGTCCGGGACAGGGAGTACGAGCAGTACTTC. Its translation: CAVRDREYEQYF.

The J gene is TRBJ1-2, the V gene TRBV29-1; tentative D call: TRBD1 (6 bases). The CDR3 has 12 residues. Germline V lookup: CDR1 SQVTM, CDR2 ANQGSEA. V was cut by 4 bases and J by 4 bases, with 10 bases left in between. CDR3 amino acids: CSVVEGGYGYTF. The CDR3 bases are TGCAGCGTTGTTGAGGGGGGCTATGGCTACACCTTC.

The genes are TRBV2 and TRBJ1-5, with 7 bases fitting TRBD1. There are 18 residues in the CDR3. CDR1 and CDR2 from the germline V gene are SNHLY and FYNNEI. J gave up 6 bases and V 2 bases, and 16 bases lay outside the gene matches. The CDR3 region is CASSEPTGQAQLGQPQHF. In DNA, the CDR3 is TGTGCCAGCAGTGAACCGACAGGGCAAGCCCAATTGGGTCAGCCCCAGCATTTT.

This clonotype appeared a few times. This may be a read error: a much more frequent sequence differs by one nucleotide. The CDR3 DNA follows: TGTGCCAGCAGCCTGACAGAGATGAACACTGAAGCTTTCTTT. This gives the protein CASSLTEMNTEAFF. The chain carries TRBV28 and TRBJ1-1; D is perhaps TRBD1 (5 bases). V dropped 6 bases and J dropped 0 bases, with 11 bases sitting between them. Germline assignment: CDR1 MDHEN and CDR2 SYDVKM. This CDR3 comprises 14 residues.

The V and J genes are TRBV5-4 and TRBJ2-5; D gene ambiguous. This CDR3 is built from 13 residues. Trimming removed 2 bases from V and 5 bases from J, with 10 bases in between. Germline assignment: CDR1 SGHNT and CDR2 YYREEE (reference sequence). The CDR3 nucleotides are TGTGCCAGCAGCTTTGCAATCGGCGAGACCCAGTACTTC. Encoded protein: CASSFAIGETQYF.

The chain has TRBV7-6 and TRBJ2-2, with unresolved D. The CDR3 is 14 residues long. The V end was cut by 2 bases, the J end by 5 bases, with 9 bases between. The germline CDR1 and CDR2 sequences are SGHVS and FNYEAQ. CDR3 nucleotides: TGTGCCAGCAGCTTAAGGGTCGGGACCGGGGAGCTGTTTTTT. As protein: CASSLRVGTGELFF.

This chain uses TRBV6-5 with TRBJ2-1, with 12 bases aligning to TRBD2. The CDR3 has 14 amino acids. V shed 2 bases and J 8 bases; nucleotides not matched to a gene: 1. Germline V gene sequence: CDR1 MNHEY, CDR2 SVGAGI. The CDR3 loop reads CASSYGTSGYEQFF. The DNA for the CDR3 is TGTGCCAGCAGTTACGGGACTAGCGGGTATGAGCAGTTCTTC.

The genes are TRBV25-1 and TRBJ2-7; TRBD1 might be the D (6 bases). CDR1 and CDR2 from the germline V gene are MGHDK and SYGVNS. The ends were cut back, 6 bases at V and 7 bases at J, with 16 bases in the middle. The CDR3 spans 13 residues. The CDR3 region is CASRQGSLREQYF. The CDR3 DNA is TGTGCCAGCAGACAGGGTTCTTTGAGGGAGCAGTACTTC.

This clonotype was counted a few times. The chain carries TRBV7-2 and TRBJ2-1; 15 bases line up with TRBD2. Looked up from germline, CDR1 is SGHTA and CDR2 is FQGNSA. V was clipped by 5 bases and J by 3 bases; unmatched bases: 8. CDR3 size: 18 residues. The CDR3 coding sequence is TGTGCCAGCAGCCTCGGACTAGCGGGGGGGCCGTACTACAATGAGCAGTTCTTC. Protein sequence: CASSLGLAGGPYYNEQFF.

This clonotype was observed a few times. The chain couples TRBV19 to TRBJ2-1; TRBD1 or TRBD2 may be the D gene (5 bases each). V was cut by 2 bases and J by 10 bases, with 21 bases left in between. This CDR3 has 16 amino acids. The germline CDR1 and CDR2 sequences are LNHDA and SQIVND (reference sequence). The CDR3 DNA sequence: TGTGCCAGTAGTATAATCTCAGGTGGGGGTAGGACCGAGCAGTTCTTC. This translates into CASSIISGGGRTEQFF.

This clonotype was recorded a few times. This chain links TRBV19 with TRBJ2-1; 10 positions agree with TRBD2. Germline assignment: CDR1 LNHDA and CDR2 SQIVND (reference sequence). The CDR3 is 15 amino acids. V lost 1 base and J lost 9; bases outside the gene matches: 6. CDR3 DNA sequence: TGTGCCAGTAGTATAGTGGTTAGCGGGGGGCGTGAGCAGTTCTTC. Its protein is CASSIVVSGGREQFF.

J is TRBJ1-5 and V is TRBV2; 7 bases map to TRBD1. V trimming: 1 base; J trimming: 1 base; junction bases outside the gene matches: 1. Per germline, CDR1 SNHLY and CDR2 FYNNEI. CDR3 length equals 15 residues. The CDR3 region has the DNA TGTGCCAGCAGTGAAGAGGGGGCGAGCAATCAGCCCCAGCATTTT. Its translation: CASSEEGASNQPQHF.

This clonotype was seen many times. The rearrangement links TRBV11-2 to TRBJ2-6; tentatively, D is TRBD1 (6 bases). The CDR3 loop spans 19 amino acids. Trimming removed 5 bases at V and 0 bases at J, with 20 bases between. The germline CDR1 and CDR2 sequences are SGHAT and FQNNGV. In nucleotides, the CDR3 is TGTGCCAGCAGCCTATACCCCGGGACACCAGACTCTGGGGCCAACGTCCTGACTTTC. It encodes CASSLYPGTPDSGANVLTF.

This clonotype was counted a few times. The genes are TRBV29-1 and TRBJ1-2, with 7 positions matching TRBD1. Trimming took 6 bases from V and 6 from J; bases not matched to a gene: 4. CDR1 is SQVTM, CDR2 ANQGSEA, per germline. The CDR3 consists of 11 residues. The CDR3 DNA reads as TGCAGCGTGGAGGGGGCTAATGGCTACACCTTC. As protein: CSVEGANGYTF.

For this clonotype: Germline is not matched at one junction end, which may reflect a read error. The rearrangement joins TRBV10-3 to TRBJ1-1; D is unresolved. The CDR3 totals 12 residues. Germline CDR1 ENHRY, CDR2 SYGVKD. The DNA for the CDR3 is TGTGCCACCAGTCCAGAGAACACTGAAGCTTTCTTT. It is translated as CATSPENTEAFF.

This clonotype came up a few times. J is TRBJ2-1 and V is TRBV19, with a tentative D call TRBD1 (7 bases). Germline CDR1 LNHDA, CDR2 SQIVND (reference sequence). The CDR3 totals 17 residues. V lost 1 base and J lost 2, with 15 bases in between. The CDR3 DNA sequence: TGTGCCAGTAGTATAGTCGAGGGGGGACAGCCCTACAATGAGCAGTTCTTC. Translation gives CASSIVEGGQPYNEQFF. The complete variable domain, with remaining parts taken from reference TRBV19 and TRBJ2-1, reads DGGITQSPKYLFRKEGQNVTLSCEQNLNHDAMYWYRQDPGQGLRLIYYSQIVNDFQKGDIAEGYSVSREKKESFPLTVTSAQKNPTAFYLCASSIVEGGQPYNEQFFGPGTRLTVL.

This clonotype was picked up a small number of times. The chain couples TRBV27 to TRBJ2-7; D uncertain. Germline V gives CDR1 MNHEY, CDR2 SMNVEV (reference sequence). V lost 0 bases, J lost 4 bases, and 10 bases lay in between. This CDR3 has 14 amino acids. CDR3 loop: CASSLSGKLYEQYF. As DNA, the CDR3 is TGTGCCAGCAGTTTATCAGGGAAGTTGTACGAGCAGTACTTC.

This clonotype came up a few times. The chain recombines TRBV13 with TRBJ2-5, with D unclear. From germline, CDR1 is PRHDT and CDR2 FYEKMQ (reference sequence). The CDR3 loop spans 14 amino acids. V lost 5 bases and J 2 bases, leaving 12 bases between the germline ends. The CDR3 bases are TGTGCCAGCAGCCCTTTTCCCCTGCAAGAGACCCAGTACTTC. It codes for CASSPFPLQETQYF.

The sample holds a few counts of this clonotype. The genes are TRBV5-6 and TRBJ1-3; D is uncertain. Per the germline V gene, CDR1 is SGHDT and CDR2 is YYEEEE. The CDR3 is 14 amino acids. V lost 3 bases to trimming and J lost 8 bases, with 15 bases between them. CDR3 in amino acids: CASSSDGPWDTIYF. The DNA for the CDR3 is TGTGCCAGCAGCTCCGACGGACCCTGGGACACCATATATTTT. The full variable domain, with the rest looked up from reference TRBV5-6 and TRBJ1-3, is DAGVTQSPTHLIKTRGQQVTLRCSPKSGHDTVSWYQQALGQGPQFIFQYYEEEERQRGNFPDRFSGHQFPNYSSELNVNALLLGDSALYLCASSSDGPWDTIYFGEGSWLTVV.

This clonotype appeared a few times. This sequence joins TRBV28 and TRBJ2-3, with TRBD2 matching over 12 bases. The CDR3 extends over 16 amino acids. Germline-derived CDR1 and CDR2 are MDHEN and SYDVKM. V was clipped by 3 bases and J by 7 bases; unmatched bases: 8. CDR3 nucleotides: TGTGCCAGCAGTTTCCCGACTAGCGGGGGCGGGAATACGCAGTATTTT. It is translated as CASSFPTSGGGNTQYF.

The chain couples TRBV10-3 to TRBJ2-1, with 9 bases that match TRBD2. The CDR3 totals 19 residues. Trimming at V came to 4 bases and at J to 4 bases, leaving 17 bases not matched to a gene. The germline V gene has CDR1 ENHRY and CDR2 SYGVKD. The CDR3 DNA follows: TGTGCCATCAGTGGCCCCCGCTCGCGAGTAGCGGGGGCTTACAATGAGCAGTTCTTC. Its protein is CAISGPRSRVAGAYNEQFF.

J is TRBJ2-1 and V is TRBV7-6; 14 bases line up with TRBD2. Germline CDR1 and CDR2: SGHVS and FNYEAQ. V lost 5 bases, J lost 10 bases, and 16 bases stayed unmatched. CDR3 length: 18 residues. As DNA, the CDR3 is TGTGCCAGCAGCGGAACGGGACTAGCGGGGGTTTGGCCCGGGGAGCAGTTCTTC. Translated, it gives CASSGTGLAGVWPGEQFF.

This clonotype has more than one count but fewer than ten. This rearrangement joins TRBV4-3 to TRBJ1-1; D is possibly TRBD1 (5 bases). The CDR3 length is 18 residues. Trimming stripped 5 bases from V and 4 bases from J, with 26 bases between. Germline V gene sequence: CDR1 LGHNA, CDR2 YSLEER. CDR3 in DNA: TGCGCCAGCAGCTCCTACACGACAATGCCGGGGCGCAGCACTGAAGCTTTCTTT. Its translation: CASSSYTTMPGRSTEAFF.

This clonotype was detected only a few times. The rearrangement uses TRBV6-5 and TRBJ2-3; D gene uncertain. Trimming stripped 6 bases from V and 5 bases from J, with 12 bases between. CDR1 and CDR2 (germline): MNHEY, SVGAGI. The CDR3 has 13 amino acids. Here the CDR3 reads CASSSGPGDTQYF. Written as DNA, the CDR3 is TGTGCCAGCAGCTCTGGGCCAGGAGATACGCAGTATTTT.